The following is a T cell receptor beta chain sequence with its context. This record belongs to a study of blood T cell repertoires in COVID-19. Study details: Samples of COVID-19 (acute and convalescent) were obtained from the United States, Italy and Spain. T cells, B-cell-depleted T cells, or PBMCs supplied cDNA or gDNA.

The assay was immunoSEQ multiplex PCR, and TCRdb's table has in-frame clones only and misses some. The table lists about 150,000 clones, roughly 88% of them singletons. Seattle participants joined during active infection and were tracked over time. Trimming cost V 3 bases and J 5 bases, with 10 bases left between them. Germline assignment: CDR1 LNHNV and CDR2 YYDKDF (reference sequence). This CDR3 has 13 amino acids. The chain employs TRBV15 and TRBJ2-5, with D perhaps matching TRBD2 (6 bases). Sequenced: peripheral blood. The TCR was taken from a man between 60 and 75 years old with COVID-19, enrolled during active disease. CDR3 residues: CATSRTRLETQYF. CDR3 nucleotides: TGTGCCACCAGCAGGACTAGATTGGAGACCCAGTACTTC.